The clone carrying this T cell receptor beta chain has just one count. The target antigen is unknown. Produced via immunoSEQ multiplex PCR; TCRdb's table is partial and in-frame only. The sample consists of over 130,000 clones, more than 85% of them appearing once. With 2 bases clipped from V and 5 bases from J, the junction kept 4 bases outside the gene matches. CDR3 length: 15 amino acids. CDR1 is SGHNT and CDR2 is YENEEA in the germline V gene. The data stem from a study of cytomegalovirus exposure and HLA in healthy donors. Points from the study as a whole: Despite most TCR sequences being rare, some public TCRs occurred in many donors.

The V and J genes are TRBV11-3 and TRBJ2-5; 11 nucleotides align to TRBD1. This clonotype was sampled from a man between 18 and 29 years old in good health and CMV-seropositive. Sample: PBMCs. The CDR3 DNA reads as TGTGCCAGCAGCTTATGGACAGGGGGCGGTGAGACCCAGTACTTC. The encoded protein is CASSLWTGGGETQYF.